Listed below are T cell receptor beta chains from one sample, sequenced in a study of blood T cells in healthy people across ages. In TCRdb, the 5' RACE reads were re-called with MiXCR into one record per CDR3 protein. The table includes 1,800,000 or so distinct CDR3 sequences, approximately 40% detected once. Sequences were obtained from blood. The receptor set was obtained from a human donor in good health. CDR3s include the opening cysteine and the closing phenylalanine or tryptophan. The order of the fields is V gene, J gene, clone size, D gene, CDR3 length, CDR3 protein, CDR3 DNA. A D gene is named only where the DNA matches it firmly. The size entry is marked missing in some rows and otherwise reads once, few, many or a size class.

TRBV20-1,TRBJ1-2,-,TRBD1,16,CSATWRGDRPNYGYIF,TGCAGTGCGACCTGGAGAGGGGACAGGCCTAACTATGGCTACATCTTC
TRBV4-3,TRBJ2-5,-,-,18,CASSQEGGVGLGQETQYF,TGCGCCAGCAGCCAAGAAGGAGGGGTAGGATTGGGACAAGAGACCCAGTACTTC
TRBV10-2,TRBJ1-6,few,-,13,CASGYDENSPLHF,TGCGCCAGCGGGTACGATGAGAATTCACCCCTCCACTTT
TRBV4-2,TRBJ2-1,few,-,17,CASSHGGPLDSYNEQFF,TGTGCCAGCAGCCATGGGGGACCCTTGGACTCCTACAATGAGCAGTTCTTC
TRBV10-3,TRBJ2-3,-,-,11,CATLRRDTQYF,TGTGCCACCCTCCGGAGAGATACGCAGTATTTT
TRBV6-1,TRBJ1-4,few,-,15,CASSEALGYGEKLFF,TGTGCCAGCAGTGAAGCGCTAGGGTACGGTGAAAAACTGTTTTTT
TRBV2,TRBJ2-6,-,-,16,CTSRGGANSGANVLTF,TGTACCAGCAGGGGGGGGGCCAACTCTGGGGCCAACGTCCTGACTTTC
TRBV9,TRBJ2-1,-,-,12,CASSVEASEQFF,TGTGCCAGCAGCGTCGAGGCTAGTGAGCAGTTCTTC
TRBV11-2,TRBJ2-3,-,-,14,CASSLGSGGTTQYF,TGTGCCAGCAGCTTAGGTTCAGGCGGGACCACGCAGTATTTT
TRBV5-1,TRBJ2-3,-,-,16,CASSFGGAASTDTQYF,TGCGCCAGCAGCTTCGGTGGGGCGGCTAGCACAGATACGCAGTATTTT
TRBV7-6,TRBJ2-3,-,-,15,CASSLASLPTDTQYF,TGTGCCAGCAGCTTAGCCAGTCTCCCCACAGATACGCAGTATTTT
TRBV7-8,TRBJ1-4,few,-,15,CASSFQGMANEKLFF,TGTGCCAGCAGCTTTCAGGGAATGGCTAATGAAAAACTGTTTTTT
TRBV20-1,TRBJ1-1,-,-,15,CSARDPRTMNTEAFF,TGCAGTGCTAGAGACCCCCGCACCATGAACACTGAAGCTTTCTTT
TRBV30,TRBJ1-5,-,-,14,CAADWTGGNQPQHF,TGTGCCGCAGACTGGACTGGGGGCAATCAGCCCCAGCATTTT
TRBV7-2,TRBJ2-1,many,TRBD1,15,CASSQVDREPSSQFF,TGTGCCAGCAGCCAAGTGGACAGGGAGCCCAGTAGCCAGTTCTTC
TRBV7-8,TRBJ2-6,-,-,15,CASSKRGPGANVLTF,TGTGCCAGCAGCAAGAGGGGTCCTGGGGCCAACGTCCTGACTTTC
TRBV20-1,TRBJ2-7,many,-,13,CSASGVSSYEQYF,TGCAGTGCTAGCGGGGTGAGCTCCTACGAGCAGTACTTC
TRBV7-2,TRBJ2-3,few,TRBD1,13,CASSLMGQDTQYF,TGTGCCAGCAGCTTAATGGGACAGGATACGCAGTATTTT
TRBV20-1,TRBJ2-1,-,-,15,CSAGGANRGYNEQFF,TGCAGTGCTGGGGGGGCTAACAGAGGGTACAATGAGCAGTTCTTC
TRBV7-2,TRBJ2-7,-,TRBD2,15,CASSRRGTPGGEQYF,TGTGCCAGCAGCAGACGCGGGACCCCCGGGGGGGAGCAGTACTTC
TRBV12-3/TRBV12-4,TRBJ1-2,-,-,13,CVSSLRGVDGYTF,TGTGTCAGCAGTTTACGAGGAGTCGATGGCTACACCTTC
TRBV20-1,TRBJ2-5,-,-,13,CSARDLRQETQYF,TGCAGTGCTAGAGATTTGAGACAGGAGACCCAGTACTTC
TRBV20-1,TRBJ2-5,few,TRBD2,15,CSASGRLAGEETQYF,TGCAGTGCTAGTGGACGACTAGCGGGGGAAGAGACCCAGTACTTC
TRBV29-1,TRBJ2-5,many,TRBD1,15,CSVEGFGGQWETQYF,TGCAGCGTTGAAGGGTTTGGGGGACAGTGGGAGACCCAGTACTTC
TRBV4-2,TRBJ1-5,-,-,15,CASSQGWAGNQPQHF,TGTGCCAGCAGCCAGGGGTGGGCCGGCAATCAGCCCCAGCATTTT
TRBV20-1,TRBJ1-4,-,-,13,CSARTVDGEKLFF,TGCAGTGCTAGGACAGTTGATGGTGAAAAACTGTTTTTT
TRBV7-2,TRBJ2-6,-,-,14,CASSFRVGANVLTF,TGTGCCAGCAGCTTCAGGGTTGGGGCCAACGTCCTGACTTTC
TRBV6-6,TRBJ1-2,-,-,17,CASSYDDRMIANYGFTF,TGTGCCAGCAGTTACGACGACAGGATGATAGCTAACTATGGCTTCACCTTC
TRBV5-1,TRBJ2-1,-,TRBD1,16,CASSSYRGSSYNEQFF,TGCGCCAGCAGCTCCTACAGGGGGAGCTCCTACAATGAGCAGTTCTTC
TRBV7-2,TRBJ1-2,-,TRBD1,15,CASSVRQGASYGYTF,TGTGCCAGCAGCGTCAGACAGGGGGCCTCCTATGGCTACACCTTC
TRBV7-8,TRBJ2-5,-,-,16,CASSLARASPGETQYF,TGTGCCAGCAGCTTAGCGCGGGCTTCTCCGGGTGAGACCCAGTACTTC
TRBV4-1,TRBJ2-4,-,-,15,CASSQERRGYNEQYF,TGCGCCAGCAGCCAAGAGAGAAGGGGATACAATGAGCAGTACTTC
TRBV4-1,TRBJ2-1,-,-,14,CASAMRGPDGEQFF,TGCGCCAGCGCAATGCGGGGGCCCGATGGTGAGCAGTTCTTC
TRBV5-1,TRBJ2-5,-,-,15,CASSSGGTRQETQYF,TGCGCCAGCAGTTCCGGGGGAACAAGACAAGAGACCCAGTACTTC